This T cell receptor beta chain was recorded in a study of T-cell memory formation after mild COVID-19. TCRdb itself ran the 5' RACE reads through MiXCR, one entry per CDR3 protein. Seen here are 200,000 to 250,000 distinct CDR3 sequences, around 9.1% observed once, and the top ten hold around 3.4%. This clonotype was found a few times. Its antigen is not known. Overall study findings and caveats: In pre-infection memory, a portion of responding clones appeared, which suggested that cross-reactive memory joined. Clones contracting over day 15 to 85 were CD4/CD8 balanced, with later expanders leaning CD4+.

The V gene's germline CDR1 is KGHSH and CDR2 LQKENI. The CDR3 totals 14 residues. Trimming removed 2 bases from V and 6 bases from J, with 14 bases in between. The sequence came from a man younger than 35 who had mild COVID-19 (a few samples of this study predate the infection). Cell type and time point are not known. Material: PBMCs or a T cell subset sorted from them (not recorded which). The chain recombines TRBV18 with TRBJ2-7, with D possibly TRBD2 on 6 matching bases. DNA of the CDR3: TGTGCCAGCTCACCAAGCAGGACTATCGTCGAGCAGTACTTC. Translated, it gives CASSPSRTIVEQYF.